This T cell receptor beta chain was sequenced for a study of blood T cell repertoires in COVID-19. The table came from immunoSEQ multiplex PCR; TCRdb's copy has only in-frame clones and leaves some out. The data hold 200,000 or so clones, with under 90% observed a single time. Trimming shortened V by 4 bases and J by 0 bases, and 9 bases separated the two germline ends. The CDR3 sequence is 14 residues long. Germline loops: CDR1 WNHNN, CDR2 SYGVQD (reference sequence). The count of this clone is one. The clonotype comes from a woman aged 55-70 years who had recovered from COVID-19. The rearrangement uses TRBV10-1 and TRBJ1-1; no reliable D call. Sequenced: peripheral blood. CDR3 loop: CASSVLSLNTEAFF. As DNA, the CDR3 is TGCGCCAGCAGTGTACTGAGCTTGAACACTGAAGCTTTCTTT.